These T cell receptor beta chains were read from a single sample in a study of metastatic and nonmetastatic thyroid tumors. TCRdb re-called clones via MiXCR from the PCR reads. In the table there are some 38,000 clones, approximately 44% of which are singletons. The sample taken for sequencing was tumor tissue. The receptors were sampled from a male donor with papillary thyroid cancer or a benign thyroid nodule (not recorded which). Some clones in this sample may be carry-over from other donors' samples. The CDR3 runs from the conserved cysteine through the conserved F or W. The order of the fields is J gene, D gene, V gene, clone size, CDR3 protein, CDR3 DNA. D genes are given only for firm matches. Size is stated for part of the rows, as once, few or many counts, or as a class when the clone is expanded.

J: TRBJ1-6; D: .; V: TRBV19; size: .; CDR3: CASSDRRTSNSPLHF; DNA: TGTGCCAGTAGTGACCGACGGACGTCTAATTCACCCCTCCACTTT
J: TRBJ2-1; D: .; V: TRBV5-1; size: .; CDR3: CASSTRPSISSYNEQFF; DNA: TGCGCCAGCAGCACCCGGCCATCGATAAGCTCCTACAATGAGCAGTTCTTC
J: TRBJ1-5; D: .; V: TRBV24-1; size: few; CDR3: CATRMADNQPQHF; DNA: TGTGCCACCAGAATGGCCGACAATCAGCCCCAGCATTTT
J: TRBJ2-7; D: .; V: TRBV11-1; size: .; CDR3: CASSLVRGSSYEQYF; DNA: TGTGCCAGCAGCTTAGTCAGGGGCTCCTCCTACGAGCAGTACTTC
J: TRBJ2-7; D: TRBD2; V: TRBV18; size: .; CDR3: CASSPLTSGSHEQYF; DNA: TGTGCCAGCTCACCACTTACTAGCGGGAGCCACGAGCAGTACTTC
J: TRBJ2-1; D: .; V: TRBV30; size: .; CDR3: CAWSGGRSSYNEQFF; DNA: TGTGCCTGGAGTGGTGGGAGGAGCTCCTACAATGAGCAGTTCTTC
J: TRBJ2-2; D: .; V: TRBV20-1; size: .; CDR3: CSARDLQELNTGELFF; DNA: TGCAGTGCTAGAGATCTCCAAGAATTGAACACCGGGGAGCTGTTTTTT
J: TRBJ1-3; D: TRBD1; V: TRBV11-2; size: .; CDR3: CASSYPGQGIMKEFGYF; DNA: TGTGCCAGCAGCTATCCGGGACAGGGTATAATGAAAGAATTCGGATATTTT
J: TRBJ2-1; D: TRBD1; V: TRBV7-2; size: .; CDR3: CASSFRKPTGGGMHNEQFF; DNA: TGTGCCAGCAGCTTTCGGAAACCCACAGGGGGCGGTATGCACAATGAGCAGTTCTTC
J: TRBJ1-2; D: TRBD1; V: TRBV29-1; size: .; CDR3: CSDDRVEYGYTF; DNA: TGCAGCGACGACAGGGTGGAGTATGGCTACACCTTC
J: TRBJ1-1; D: .; V: TRBV27; size: .; CDR3: CASSRTANTEAFF; DNA: TGTGCCAGCAGTCGGACAGCTAACACTGAAGCTTTCTTT
J: TRBJ2-3; D: TRBD1; V: TRBV5-1; size: .; CDR3: CASSSGQGTDTQYF; DNA: TGCGCCAGCAGTTCCGGACAGGGCACAGATACGCAGTATTTT
J: TRBJ2-3; D: .; V: TRBV7-2; size: few; CDR3: CASSFSRDTQYF; DNA: TGTGCCAGCAGCTTCTCTCGGGATACGCAGTATTTT
J: TRBJ1-2; D: .; V: TRBV19; size: few; CDR3: CASSTLARVGYTF; DNA: TGTGCCAGTAGTACCCTGGCGAGGGTTGGCTACACCTTC
J: TRBJ2-7; D: .; V: TRBV19; size: many; CDR3: CASRKTRDTLYEQYF; DNA: TGTGCCAGTCGGAAGACCCGGGACACCCTCTACGAGCAGTACTTC
J: TRBJ1-1; D: TRBD1; V: TRBV7-8; size: .; CDR3: CASSLTGGTEAFF; DNA: TGTGCCAGCAGCTTAACAGGGGGCACTGAAGCTTTCTTT
J: TRBJ1-1; D: TRBD1; V: TRBV9; size: .; CDR3: CASSPWTGINTEAFF; DNA: TGTGCCAGCAGCCCATGGACAGGGATAAACACTGAAGCTTTCTTT
J: TRBJ1-1; D: .; V: TRBV6-2/TRBV6-3; size: .; CDR3: CASTGAFLPAFF; DNA: TGTGCCAGCACAGGGGCCTTTCTCCCAGCTTTCTTT
J: TRBJ1-1; D: .; V: TRBV5-5; size: .; CDR3: CASSFRQVNTEAFF; DNA: TGTGCCAGCAGCTTCCGCCAGGTGAACACTGAAGCTTTCTTT
J: TRBJ2-1; D: TRBD1; V: TRBV20-1; size: .; CDR3: CSASPGTGKFNEQFF; DNA: TGCAGTGCTAGTCCCGGGACAGGGAAATTCAATGAGCAGTTCTTC
J: TRBJ2-5; D: TRBD2; V: TRBV20-1; size: once; CDR3: CSARLAWREDQETQYF; DNA: TGCAGTGCCCGACTGGCTTGGCGGGAGGATCAAGAGACCCAGTACTTC
J: TRBJ2-1; D: TRBD2; V: TRBV20-1; size: .; CDR3: CSASPFSGRIYNEQFF; DNA: TGCAGTGCTAGCCCCTTCAGCGGGAGAATCTACAATGAGCAGTTCTTC
J: TRBJ2-7; D: .; V: TRBV3-1; size: once; CDR3: CASSQVERAGYEQYF; DNA: TGTGCCAGCAGCCAAGTCGAGCGGGCTGGCTACGAGCAGTACTTC
J: TRBJ1-4; D: TRBD1; V: TRBV4-3; size: once; CDR3: CASSQERGQPNEKLFF; DNA: TGCGCCAGCAGCCAAGAGAGGGGACAGCCAAATGAAAAACTGTTTTTT
J: TRBJ2-1; D: .; V: TRBV29-1; size: large; CDR3: CSVRRGGNEQFF; DNA: TGCAGCGTTAGAAGAGGGGGCAATGAGCAGTTCTTC
J: TRBJ2-1; D: TRBD2; V: TRBV5-1; size: .; CDR3: CASIMTSGGINEQFF; DNA: TGCGCCAGCATCATGACTAGCGGGGGCATCAATGAGCAGTTCTTC
J: TRBJ2-7; D: .; V: TRBV2; size: few; CDR3: CASSEGQGIDEQYF; DNA: TGTGCCAGCAGTGAAGGCCAGGGTATCGACGAGCAGTACTTC
J: TRBJ2-3; D: TRBD1; V: TRBV28; size: .; CDR3: CASSLTGVKDTQYF; DNA: TGTGCCAGCAGTTTGACAGGGGTTAAAGATACGCAGTATTTT
J: TRBJ2-7; D: TRBD1; V: TRBV6-1; size: .; CDR3: CASSEVGGSSYEQYF; DNA: TGTGCCAGCAGTGAAGTAGGGGGCTCCTCCTACGAGCAGTACTTC
J: TRBJ2-2; D: TRBD1; V: TRBV5-1; size: .; CDR3: CASSLMDRAGELFF; DNA: TGCGCCAGCAGCTTGATGGACAGGGCCGGGGAGCTGTTTTTT
J: TRBJ2-3; D: .; V: TRBV6-1; size: few; CDR3: CASSRINWASTDTQYF; DNA: TGTGCCAGCAGTCGTATTAACTGGGCTAGCACAGATACGCAGTATTTT
J: TRBJ1-2; D: .; V: TRBV7-2; size: .; CDR3: CVSSSAGGASFGYTF; DNA: TGTGTCAGCAGCTCAGCAGGTGGCGCTTCATTTGGCTACACCTTC
J: TRBJ1-6; D: TRBD1; V: TRBV27; size: .; CDR3: CASMEDRDNSPLHF; DNA: TGTGCCAGCATGGAAGACAGGGATAATTCACCCCTCCACTTT
J: TRBJ2-7; D: .; V: TRBV27; size: .; CDR3: CASSLNSRPYEQYF; DNA: TGTGCCAGCAGTCTCAACAGTCGTCCCTACGAGCAGTACTTC
J: TRBJ2-7; D: TRBD2; V: TRBV12-3/TRBV12-4; size: .; CDR3: CASSLAGTTQYF; DNA: TGTGCCAGCAGTTTAGCGGGGACTACCCAGTACTTC
J: TRBJ2-3; D: .; V: TRBV6-1; size: .; CDR3: CASSRRGDTQYF; DNA: TGTGCCAGCAGTCGGAGGGGGGATACGCAGTATTTT